This T cell receptor (beta chain) was found in a study of T-cell reconstitution after alpha-beta-depleted transplantation in children. Preparation of the TCRbeta library was carried out with unique molecular identifiers. TCRdb fed the PCR reads into MiXCR, producing one record per CDR3 protein. The top ten clones hold roughly 15% of a sample with roughly 100,000 distinct CDR3 sequences, around 7% of them seen once. This clonotype has at least ten counts. Deletions cut 2 bases from V and 4 bases from J, with 11 bases between. Looked up from germline, CDR1 is SGHTA and CDR2 is FQGNSA. The CDR3 has 15 residues.

V usage is TRBV7-2 and J usage is TRBJ1-4; D gene ambiguous. This clonotype was sampled from a boy younger than 10 with acute lymphoblastic leukemia, due to receive a stem cell transplant. The material sequenced was PBMCs, taken before TCRalphabeta/CD19-depleted stem cell transplant. The CDR3 DNA is TGTGCCAGCAGCTTAAGCCGGAGCGATAATGAAAAACTGTTTTTT. The encoded protein is CASSLSRSDNEKLFF.